Each of the 9 T cell receptor beta chains below was sequenced from the same sample in a study of shared clonotypes between healthy human individuals. Profiled with immunoSEQ multiplex PCR; TCRdb holds only in-frame clones, not every one. The table has some 2,400,000 clones, approximately 94% seen once; the top ten hold about 0.13%. Sequencing was carried out using naive CD4+ T cells sorted from blood. Described subset: CD45RA+ positively selected. The receptors were sampled from a man between 18 and 29 years old in good health.

The CDR3 bases are TGTGCCAGCAGTTTACGTCGGGCGGGAGCGACCTACGAGCAGTACTTC. This encodes CASSLRRAGATYEQYF. This chain joins TRBV27 and TRBJ2-7; 7 positions agree with TRBD2. After removal of 2 bases from V and 2 bases from J, the junction contained 9 bases not matched to a gene. Germline CDR1 reads MNHEY; CDR2 reads SMNVEV (reference sequence). This CDR3 has 16 residues.

This rearrangement joins TRBV6-5 to TRBJ2-7; D ambiguous. With 6 bases removed from V and 2 bases from J, the gap between germline ends came to 14 bases. The CDR3 is made up of 14 amino acids. Germline V gene lookup returns CDR1 MNHEY and CDR2 SVGAGI. Written as DNA, the CDR3 is TGTGCCAGCAGCGCTGGATTCTCGGCCTACGAGCAGTACTTC. This gives the protein CASSAGFSAYEQYF.

The chain has TRBV7-2 and TRBJ2-7; possible D gene TRBD2, 7 bases. This CDR3 region has 13 residues. V was clipped by 8 bases and J by 3 bases, with 14 bases between them. The V gene's germline CDR1 is SGHTA and CDR2 FQGNSA. This CDR3 is CASSGGGLYEQYF. CDR3 nucleotides: TGTGCCAGCTCGGGGGGCGGCCTCTACGAGCAGTACTTC.

The chain couples TRBV2 to TRBJ2-1, with 9 bases fitting TRBD1. The CDR3 has 15 residues. V dropped 4 bases and J dropped 5; count of bases not matched to a gene: 6. The V gene's germline CDR1 is SNHLY and CDR2 FYNNEI. The CDR3 coding sequence is TGTGCCAGCAGTGGGGGGACAGGGATAAACAATGAGCAGTTCTTC. Translation gives CASSGGTGINNEQFF.

The chain carries TRBV4-2 and TRBJ2-2; weak D call: TRBD2 (5 bases). Deletions cut 2 bases from V and 3 bases from J, with 13 bases between. Germline V gives CDR1 LGHNA, CDR2 YNFKEQ. There are 16 residues in the CDR3. The CDR3 here is CASSQLERSHTGELFF. CDR3 in DNA: TGTGCCAGCAGCCAACTGGAGCGGAGCCACACCGGGGAGCTGTTTTTT.

This CDR3 is CASSLEGGVTEAFF. CDR3 nucleotides: TGCGCCAGCAGCTTGGAAGGGGGCGTCACTGAAGCTTTCTTT. The chain links TRBV5-1 to TRBJ1-1; 7 nucleotides agree with TRBD1. The CDR3 is 14 residues long. The germline gives CDR1 SGHRS, CDR2 YFSETQ. Trimming at V came to 0 bases and at J to 4 bases, leaving 3 bases not matched to a gene.

DNA of the CDR3: TGTGCCAGCTCAGAGAGATCCGAGCAGTACTTC. The encoded protein is CASSERSEQYF. V gene TRBV6-1 combines with J gene TRBJ2-7, with D unclear. The CDR3 is 11 residues long. V dropped 8 bases and J dropped 6 bases, with 11 bases sitting between them. Germline lookup yields CDR1 MNHNS and CDR2 SASEGT.

This chain uses TRBV5-1 with TRBJ2-7, with 7 bases fitting TRBD1. J was trimmed by 1 base and V by 4 bases; bases with no gene match: 8. Germline V gene lookup returns CDR1 SGHRS and CDR2 YFSETQ. The CDR3 runs 15 residues. The CDR3 here is CASSPGPGGSYEQYF. Written as DNA, the CDR3 is TGCGCCAGCAGCCCCGGGCCAGGGGGATCCTACGAGCAGTACTTC.

The chain uses TRBV29-1 and TRBJ2-7; 9 bases align to TRBD1. The CDR3 consists of 13 residues. Germline V lookup: CDR1 SQVTM, CDR2 ANQGSEA. Here the CDR3 reads CATGTGISYEQYF. CDR3 nucleotide sequence: TGCGCTACCGGGACAGGGATTTCCTACGAGCAGTACTTC.